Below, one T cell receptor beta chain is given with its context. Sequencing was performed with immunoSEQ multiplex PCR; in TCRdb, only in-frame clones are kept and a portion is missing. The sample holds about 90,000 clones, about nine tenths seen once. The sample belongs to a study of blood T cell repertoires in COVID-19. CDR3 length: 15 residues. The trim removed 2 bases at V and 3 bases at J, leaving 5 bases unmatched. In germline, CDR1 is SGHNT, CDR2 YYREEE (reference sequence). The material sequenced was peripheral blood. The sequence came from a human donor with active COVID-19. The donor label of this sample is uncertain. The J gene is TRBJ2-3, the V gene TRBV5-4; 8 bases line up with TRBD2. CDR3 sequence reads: CASSFRTSGTDTQYF. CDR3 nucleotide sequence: TGTGCCAGCAGCTTCCGCACTAGCGGTACAGATACGCAGTATTTT.